The rows below give T cell receptor beta chains drawn from one sample of a study of response to subunit inactivated influenza vaccine. TCRdb reanalysed the RT-PCR reads using MiXCR and keeps one entry per CDR3 protein. The table records approximately 500,000 distinct CDR3 sequences, roughly 15% of them present only once. Sequenced material: PBMCs from blood, taken approximately 12 days after vaccination. The receptor set was obtained from a man aged 50-60 years who received an inactivated influenza vaccine. CDR3s include the opening cysteine and the closing phenylalanine or tryptophan. Fields, in order: V gene, D gene, clone size, J gene, CDR3 DNA, CDR3 protein. The D gene is left open where the match is weak. Where a row states a size, it is once, few, many or the class of an expanded clone; other rows omit it.

v_call: TRBV29-1; d_call: TRBD1; clone_size: NA; j_call: TRBJ1-5; cdr3_nt: TGCAGCGTCAGACAGGGGATCAATCAGCCCCAGCATTTT; cdr3_aa: CSVRQGINQPQHF
v_call: TRBV5-1; d_call: NA; clone_size: few; j_call: TRBJ2-3; cdr3_nt: TGCGCCAGCAGCTGGGTGGATAGCACAGATACGCAGTATTTT; cdr3_aa: CASSWVDSTDTQYF
v_call: TRBV5-1; d_call: TRBD2; clone_size: NA; j_call: TRBJ2-7; cdr3_nt: TGCGCCAGCAGCTTGGCCCCTAGCGGGGGAGACGCATCCGAGCAGTACTTC; cdr3_aa: CASSLAPSGGDASEQYF
v_call: TRBV7-9; d_call: NA; clone_size: NA; j_call: TRBJ2-5; cdr3_nt: TGTGCCAGCAGCTTATTGTGGGGGCTGGAGACCCAGTACTTC; cdr3_aa: CASSLLWGLETQYF
v_call: TRBV4-1; d_call: NA; clone_size: few; j_call: TRBJ2-5; cdr3_nt: TGCGCCAGCAGCCCATACCGACTGCAAGAGACCCAGTACTTC; cdr3_aa: CASSPYRLQETQYF
v_call: TRBV6-5; d_call: NA; clone_size: few; j_call: TRBJ2-2; cdr3_nt: TGTGCCAGCAGTACGCTAGCCGGGGAGCTGTTTTTT; cdr3_aa: CASSTLAGELFF
v_call: TRBV30; d_call: NA; clone_size: NA; j_call: TRBJ1-6; cdr3_nt: TGTGCCTGGAGTGAAATGACGCGTTCACCCCTCCACTTT; cdr3_aa: CAWSEMTRSPLHF
v_call: TRBV7-9; d_call: NA; clone_size: NA; j_call: TRBJ2-7; cdr3_nt: TGTGCCAGCAGCTTACGTGCAGGGGAAAGCTACGAGCAGTACTTC; cdr3_aa: CASSLRAGESYEQYF
v_call: TRBV28; d_call: NA; clone_size: NA; j_call: TRBJ2-3; cdr3_nt: TGTGCCAGCGGACCGTACGGGGGGCCCTTCACAGATACGCAGTATTTT; cdr3_aa: CASGPYGGPFTDTQYF
v_call: TRBV20-1; d_call: NA; clone_size: few; j_call: TRBJ2-7; cdr3_nt: TGCAGTGCTTACAGGGTAGGCTACGAGCAGTACTTC; cdr3_aa: CSAYRVGYEQYF
v_call: TRBV2; d_call: TRBD2; clone_size: many; j_call: TRBJ2-1; cdr3_nt: TGTGCCAGCAGTGTACGTGGACTAGCGGGATCTTACAATGAGCAGTTCTTC; cdr3_aa: CASSVRGLAGSYNEQFF
v_call: TRBV5-6; d_call: TRBD1; clone_size: NA; j_call: TRBJ2-3; cdr3_nt: TGTGCCAGCAGCTGGCGACAGGGGGCTATGGCAGATACGCAGTATTTT; cdr3_aa: CASSWRQGAMADTQYF
v_call: TRBV4-1; d_call: TRBD2; clone_size: NA; j_call: TRBJ2-1; cdr3_nt: TGCGCCAGCAGCCAAGGGCTAGCGGGGGGGCTGCCTGAGCAGTTCTTC; cdr3_aa: CASSQGLAGGLPEQFF
v_call: TRBV12-3/TRBV12-4; d_call: NA; clone_size: NA; j_call: TRBJ2-5; cdr3_nt: TGTGCCAGCAGTTTAGAGTTCCAAGAGACCCAGTACTTC; cdr3_aa: CASSLEFQETQYF
v_call: TRBV25-1; d_call: NA; clone_size: few; j_call: TRBJ1-1; cdr3_nt: TGTGCCAGCAGTCCCTACCAAGGGGTGAAGACTGAAGCTTTCTTT; cdr3_aa: CASSPYQGVKTEAFF
v_call: TRBV5-1; d_call: NA; clone_size: NA; j_call: TRBJ1-1; cdr3_nt: TGCGCCAGCAGCTTGAGTGTCTGGGAGGGTCGCGGGGCTGAAGCTTTCTTT; cdr3_aa: CASSLSVWEGRGAEAFF
v_call: TRBV30; d_call: NA; clone_size: NA; j_call: TRBJ1-2; cdr3_nt: TGTGCCTGGATGGACAGTTCTAACTATGGCTACACCTTC; cdr3_aa: CAWMDSSNYGYTF
v_call: TRBV4-1; d_call: NA; clone_size: few; j_call: TRBJ2-7; cdr3_nt: TGCGCCAGCAGCCAAGAGCAGCGGAGCTCCTACGAGCAGTACTTC; cdr3_aa: CASSQEQRSSYEQYF
v_call: TRBV11-2; d_call: TRBD2; clone_size: many; j_call: TRBJ2-5; cdr3_nt: TGTGCCAGCAGCTTGGGACTAGCCAGAGGAGAGACCCAGTACTTC; cdr3_aa: CASSLGLARGETQYF